This T cell receptor beta chain was sequenced during a study of blood T cells in healthy people across ages. V trimming: 6 bases; J trimming: 7 bases; junction bases outside the gene matches: 12. The CDR3 loop spans 15 amino acids. Germline-derived CDR1 and CDR2 are MNHNY and SVGAGI (reference sequence). Broader study findings: Roughly linear declines in TCR beta diversity per million T cells occurred with age.

For the second PCR, which ran for roughly 6 to 11 cycles, a sample-barcoded 5' primer and a J-beta primer mix were used. Each TCR beta cDNA got a 12-nucleotide random molecular identifier. TCRdb processed the 5' RACE reads anew with MiXCR; each CDR3 protein has one entry. The data show some 920,000 distinct CDR3 sequences, just over 50% seen once. Isolation per sample recovered at least 6.5 million PBMCs. The table lists this clonotype with a few counts. Its antigen is unidentified. The specimen sequenced was blood. The origin of this receptor is a woman aged 55-70 years in good health. J is TRBJ2-1 and V is TRBV6-6, with 7 bases that match TRBD2. The CDR3 here is CASRREGGPGNEQFF. The CDR3 nucleotides are TGTGCCAGCAGGAGGGAGGGAGGGCCAGGGAATGAGCAGTTCTTC.